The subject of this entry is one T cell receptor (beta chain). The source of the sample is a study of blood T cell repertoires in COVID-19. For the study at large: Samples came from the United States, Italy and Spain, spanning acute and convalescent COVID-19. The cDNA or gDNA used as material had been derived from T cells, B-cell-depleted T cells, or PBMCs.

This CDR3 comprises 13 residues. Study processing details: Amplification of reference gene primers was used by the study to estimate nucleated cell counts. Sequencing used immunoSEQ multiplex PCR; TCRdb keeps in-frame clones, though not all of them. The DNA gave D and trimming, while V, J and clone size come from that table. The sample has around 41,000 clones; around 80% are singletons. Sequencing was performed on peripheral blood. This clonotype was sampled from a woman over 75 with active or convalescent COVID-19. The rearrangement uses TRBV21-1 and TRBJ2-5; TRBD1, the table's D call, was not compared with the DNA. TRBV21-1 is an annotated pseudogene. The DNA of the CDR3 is TGTGCCAGCAACGACAGGGACCAAGAGACCCAGTACTTC. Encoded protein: CASNDRDQETQYF.